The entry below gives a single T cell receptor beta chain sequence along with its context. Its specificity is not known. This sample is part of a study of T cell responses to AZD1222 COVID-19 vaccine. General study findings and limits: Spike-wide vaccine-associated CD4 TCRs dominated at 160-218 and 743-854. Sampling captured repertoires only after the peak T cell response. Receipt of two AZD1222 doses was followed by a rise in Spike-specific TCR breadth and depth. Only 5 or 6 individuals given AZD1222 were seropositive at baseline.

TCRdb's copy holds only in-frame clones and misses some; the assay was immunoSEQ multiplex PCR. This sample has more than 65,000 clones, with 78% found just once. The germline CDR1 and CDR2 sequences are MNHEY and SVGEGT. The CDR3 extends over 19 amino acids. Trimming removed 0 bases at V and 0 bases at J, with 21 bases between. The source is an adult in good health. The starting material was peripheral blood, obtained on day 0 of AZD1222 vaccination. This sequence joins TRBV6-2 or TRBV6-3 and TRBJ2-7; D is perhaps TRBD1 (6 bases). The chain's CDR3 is CASSYSWVVGRGPSYEQYF. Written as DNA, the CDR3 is TGTGCCAGCAGTTACTCATGGGTAGTGGGCAGGGGCCCCTCCTACGAGCAGTACTTC.